These 9 T cell receptor beta chains originate from one sample sequenced in a study of blood T cell repertoires in COVID-19. This table comes from immunoSEQ multiplex PCR, and its TCRdb copy is limited to in-frame clones, with some not included. Of 60,000 to 80,000 clones listed, 80% to 90% are singletons. The sample consisted of peripheral blood. The receptors were sampled from a man aged 60 to 75 with acute or convalescent COVID-19.

This chain links TRBV7-3 with TRBJ2-7; a possible D gene is TRBD2 (6 bases). The CDR3 is 14 amino acids. V lost 5 bases to trimming and J lost 4 bases, with 15 bases between them. Germline V gene sequence: CDR1 SGHTA, CDR2 FQGTGA. The CDR3 sequence is CASSPLAGGYEQYF. The CDR3, as DNA: TGTGCCAGCAGCCCACTGGCCGGGGGTTACGAGCAGTACTTC.

The chain recombines TRBV20-1 with TRBJ2-1; 10 bases map to TRBD2. J was trimmed by 7 bases and V by 3 bases; bases with no gene match: 12. The germline V gene encodes CDR1 DFQATT and CDR2 SNEGSKA (reference sequence). The CDR3 runs to 16 residues. The CDR3 region has the DNA TGCAGTGCTAGTGCCGTTAGGAGCGGGGGGGCTAATGAGCAGTTCTTC. This codes for CSASAVRSGGANEQFF.

The V call is TRBV3-1 (or the pseudogene TRBV3-2), the J call TRBJ2-5, with 8 bases lining up with TRBD1. The CDR3 covers 14 residues. V shed 5 bases and J 3 bases; nucleotides not matched to a gene: 5. Per germline, CDR1 LGHDT and CDR2 YNNKEL (reference sequence). The CDR3 reads CASSDPDREETQYF. The CDR3 DNA sequence: TGTGCCAGCAGCGACCCGGACAGGGAAGAGACCCAGTACTTC.

V and J are TRBV24-1 and TRBJ1-4; possible D gene TRBD1, 6 bases. There are 13 residues in the CDR3. The germline CDR1 and CDR2 sequences are KGHDR and SFDVKD. The V gene lost 2 bases and the J gene lost 8 bases, with 8 bases spanning the gap. The CDR3 nucleotides are TGTGCCACCAGTGATTCCGGACAGGAAAAACTGTTTTTT. It is translated as CATSDSGQEKLFF.

The V and J genes are TRBV10-3 and TRBJ2-7; D perhaps matches TRBD1 (5 bases). CDR1 and CDR2 from the germline V gene are ENHRY and SYGVKD. The V gene lost 3 bases and the J gene lost 2 bases, with 11 bases spanning the gap. The CDR3 runs to 14 residues. The CDR3 is CAISDPGKAYEQYF. In DNA form, the CDR3 reads TGTGCCATCAGTGATCCAGGGAAGGCCTACGAGCAGTACTTC.

The rearrangement links TRBV6-6 to TRBJ2-1, with D possibly TRBD2 on 5 matching bases. V was shortened by 6 bases and J by 0 bases, with 18 bases between the two germline ends. The germline CDR1 and CDR2 sequences are MNHNY and SVGAGI (reference sequence). CDR3 length equals 17 residues. CDR3 sequence (DNA): TGTGCCAGCAGACGACGAGGAGGTTCTAGCTCCTACAATGAGCAGTTCTTC. It specifies CASRRRGGSSSYNEQFF.

The chain couples TRBV5-1 to TRBJ2-7; TRBD1 agrees at 10 bases. This CDR3 has 14 amino acids. From germline, CDR1 is SGHRS and CDR2 YFSETQ. Trimming took 4 bases from V and 3 from J; bases not matched to a gene: 4. CDR3 amino acids: CASSLGTGVYEQYF. As DNA, the CDR3 is TGCGCCAGCAGCCTCGGGACAGGGGTCTACGAGCAGTACTTC.

V usage is TRBV18 and J usage is TRBJ2-2; 10 nucleotides align to TRBD2. J lost 6 bases, V lost 2 bases, and 6 bases had no gene match. The CDR3 extends over 16 amino acids. Germline V gene sequence: CDR1 KGHSH, CDR2 LQKENI. For the CDR3, the DNA is TGTGCCAGCTCACCAATAGCGGGAGGTCTTTCCGGGGAGCTGTTTTTT. The encoded protein is CASSPIAGGLSGELFF.

This clone has only one observation. V gene TRBV6-1 combines with J gene TRBJ2-5, with TRBD1 as a possible D gene (6 bases). The V gene lost 0 bases and the J gene lost 6 bases, with 14 bases spanning the gap. The CDR3 has 15 residues. Germline V gene data show CDR1 as MNHNS and CDR2 as SASEGT. The CDR3 here is CASSEALSGEQTQYF. DNA for the CDR3: TGTGCCAGCAGTGAAGCGCTCTCAGGGGAACAGACCCAGTACTTC.